The present entry profiles one TCR beta chain with its context. Its antigen is unidentified. The sample belongs to a study of cytotoxic CD8 clonotypes in ibrutinib-treated CLL. Whole-study context: It was after a median about 12 months of treatment, range 6 to 36, that response samples were taken. Notes on the study in general: On treatment, the uncommon public clonotypes contracted or remained stable.

Investigators sought sequencing depths of between 1 in 200,000 and 1 in 1 million T cells. Measured with immunoSEQ multiplex PCR; TCRdb has only the in-frame clones, and not every one. The sample consists of 250,000 to 350,000 clones, 70% to 80% of them appearing once. Germline CDR1 reads SNHLY; CDR2 reads FYNNEI. CDR3 size: 13 residues. With 6 bases clipped from V and 5 bases from J, the junction kept 6 bases outside the gene matches. The J gene is TRBJ2-5, the V gene TRBV2; 7 bases fit TRBD1. The sample consisted of PBMCs, taken at disease progression, from a patient treated with ibrutinib. This receptor was obtained from a human donor with chronic lymphocytic leukemia. CDR3 sequence (DNA): TGTGCCAGCAGCTGGGACAGTAGGGAGACCCAGTACTTC. As protein: CASSWDSRETQYF.